Below are 21 T cell receptor beta chains sequenced from a single sample in a study of blood T cell repertoires in COVID-19. Profiling relied on immunoSEQ multiplex PCR, and the TCRdb table lists in-frame clones only, not all of them. In the table there are roughly 58,000 clones, 70% to 85% of which are singletons. The sample consisted of peripheral blood. Receptors were obtained from a man between 65 and 85 years old with active COVID-19.

The rearrangement uses TRBV27 and TRBJ2-1; D uncertain. Germline CDR1 and CDR2: MNHEY and SMNVEV (reference sequence). Trimming removed 1 base from V and 5 bases from J, with 6 bases in between. This CDR3 comprises 13 residues. As DNA, the CDR3 is TGTGCCAGCAGTTTATGGCCAAACAATGAGCAGTTCTTC. Its protein is CASSLWPNNEQFF.

The rearrangement uses TRBV11-2 and TRBJ1-1; D is possibly TRBD1 (6 bases). Trimming pared 7 bases from V and 1 base from J, leaving 16 bases between. The CDR3 is 15 amino acids. CDR1 is SGHAT, CDR2 FQNNGV, per germline. The CDR3 sequence is CASKTDRSKNTEAFF. Here the CDR3 DNA reads TGTGCCAGCAAGACGGACAGATCTAAGAACACTGAAGCTTTCTTT.

CDR3 in amino acids: CASSPQGNYGYTF. As DNA, the CDR3 is TGTGCCAGCAGCCCGCAGGGGAACTATGGCTACACCTTC. The chain employs TRBV7-2 and TRBJ1-2; D may be TRBD1 (6 bases). This CDR3 has 13 residues. Germline V gene data show CDR1 as SGHTA and CDR2 as FQGNSA. Trimming took off 5 bases at V and 2 bases at J, with 9 bases between the two ends. The full variable domain, its missing parts supplied by reference TRBV7-2 and TRBJ1-2, is GAGVSQSPSNKVTEKGKDVELRCDPISGHTALYWYRQSLGQGLEFLIYFQGNSAPDKSGLPSDRFSAERTGGSVSTLTIQRTQQEDSAVYLCASSPQGNYGYTFGSGTRLTVV.

The gene calls are TRBV6-6 and TRBJ2-7; 11 bases align to TRBD1. The CDR3 consists of 14 residues. Germline V gene sequence: CDR1 MNHNY, CDR2 SVGAGI (reference sequence). Trimming at V came to 7 bases and at J to 3 bases, leaving 5 bases not matched to a gene. In DNA, the CDR3 is TGTGCCAGCAAGTCCGGGACAGGGGGCTACGAGCAGTACTTC. Amino acids: CASKSGTGGYEQYF.

The chain has TRBV18 and TRBJ1-5; TRBD1 aligns across 10 bases. The CDR3 spans 16 residues. Germline CDR1 is KGHSH and CDR2 is LQKENI. Trimming at V came to 2 bases and at J to 6 bases, leaving 7 bases not matched to a gene. This CDR3 is CASSPGTGDGGQPQHF. The CDR3, as DNA: TGTGCCAGCTCACCAGGGACAGGGGATGGGGGTCAGCCCCAGCATTTT. Using reference TRBV18 and TRBJ1-5 for the parts outside the CDR3, the full variable domain is NAGVMQNPRHLVRRRGQEARLRCSPMKGHSHVYWYRQLPEEGLKFMVYLQKENIIDESGMPKERFSAEFPKEGPSILRIQQVVRGDSAAYFCASSPGTGDGGQPQHFGDGTRLSIL.

This clone came up a few times. This chain joins TRBV7-9 and TRBJ1-2; D perhaps matches TRBD1 (6 bases). V was pared by 5 bases and J by 6 bases, with 13 bases between. The length of the CDR3 is 13 residues. Germline V CDR1 and CDR2: SEHNR, FQNEAQ (reference sequence). DNA of the CDR3: TGTGCCAGCAGCGAAGGACAGATACATGGCTACACCTTC. This encodes CASSEGQIHGYTF.

This clone was found once. The chain carries TRBV2 and TRBJ1-5; 9 positions agree with TRBD1. The CDR3 has 15 amino acids. The germline V gene encodes CDR1 SNHLY and CDR2 FYNNEI. V trimming: 6 bases; J trimming: 10 bases; junction bases outside the gene matches: 13. CDR3 residues: CASSRSTGQGIPQHF. The CDR3 DNA follows: TGTGCCAGCAGCCGATCTACGGGACAGGGAATCCCCCAGCATTTT.

This clone showed up just a few times. The V call is TRBV20-1, the J call TRBJ2-7; D gene uncertain. This CDR3 has 14 residues. The V end lost 3 bases, the J end lost 2 bases, and 14 bases lay between the germline ends. Per germline, CDR1 DFQATT and CDR2 SNEGSKA (reference sequence). The CDR3 loop is CSASFDLRTYEQYF. DNA for the CDR3: TGCAGTGCTAGTTTTGATCTTAGAACCTACGAGCAGTACTTC.

J is TRBJ2-7 and V is TRBV7-2; D might be TRBD2 (7 bases). Trimming took 1 base from V and 4 from J, leaving 14 bases between them. This CDR3 region has 15 residues. Germline-derived CDR1 and CDR2 are SGHTA and FQGNSA. The CDR3 reads CASSLVAGARYEQYF. DNA for the CDR3: TGTGCCAGCAGCTTAGTGGCGGGGGCTAGGTACGAGCAGTACTTC.

CDR3 protein: CASRASRSYNEQFF. The CDR3 bases are TGTGCCAGCAGGGCCTCCCGCTCCTACAATGAGCAGTTCTTC. The rearrangement links TRBV2 to TRBJ2-1, with D hard to call. The germline V gene encodes CDR1 SNHLY and CDR2 FYNNEI. The CDR3 is 14 residues long. The V gene lost 6 bases and the J gene lost 0 bases, with 9 bases spanning the gap.

This clone was counted once. This rearrangement joins TRBV11-2 to TRBJ2-7; a possible D gene is TRBD1 (5 bases). Germline CDR1 reads SGHAT; CDR2 reads FQNNGV. The CDR3 loop spans 16 amino acids. The V end was cut by 5 bases, the J end by 4 bases, with 21 bases between. The CDR3 here is CASSPIRGTIRYEQYF. In nucleotides, the CDR3 is TGTGCCAGCAGCCCGATTAGGGGCACTATACGATACGAGCAGTACTTC.

The chain couples TRBV2 to TRBJ2-2; 8 bases agree with TRBD1. With 2 bases clipped from V and 6 bases from J, the junction kept 11 bases outside the gene matches. The length of the CDR3 is 17 residues. Germline V gene lookup returns CDR1 SNHLY and CDR2 FYNNEI. CDR3 DNA: TGTGCCAGCAGTGAAAGGGGGCCAGGGGGCCGTTCCGGGGAGCTGTTTTTT. It yields the protein CASSERGPGGRSGELFF.

The rearrangement links TRBV5-1 to TRBJ2-7; 8 bases map to TRBD2. This CDR3 is 18 amino acids long. After removal of 4 bases from V and 1 base from J, the junction contained 16 bases not matched to a gene. The germline V gene has CDR1 SGHRS and CDR2 YFSETQ. The DNA of the CDR3 is TGCGCCAGCAGCCACCTCGGAGGCGGGAGGCCATCTTCCTACGAGCAGTACTTC. It specifies CASSHLGGGRPSSYEQYF.

The CDR3 reads CASTTSPGGELFF. CDR3 sequence (DNA): TGTGCCAGTACCACTTCCCCGGGCGGGGAGCTGTTTTTT. The chain has TRBV28 and TRBJ2-2; no reliable D call. Trimming stripped 9 bases from V and 7 bases from J, with 15 bases between. The CDR3 totals 13 residues. Germline CDR1 and CDR2: MDHEN and SYDVKM.

The chain links TRBV4-2 to TRBJ2-5, with a tentative D call TRBD2 (5 bases). Germline CDR1 reads LGHNA; CDR2 reads YNFKEQ. The CDR3 runs 14 residues. The V and J ends lost 4 bases and 7 bases respectively, with 16 bases between them. CDR3 sequence reads: CASSPGRTGGTQYF. The CDR3 coding sequence is TGTGCCAGCAGCCCCGGCCGGACTGGAGGGACCCAGTACTTC.

The V call is TRBV19, the J call TRBJ2-4; D remains unclear. CDR1 LNHDA and CDR2 SQIVND come from the germline V gene (reference sequence). Trimming took off 6 bases at V and 0 bases at J, with 9 bases between the two ends. This CDR3 is 14 amino acids long. The CDR3 sequence: CASRNLLAKNIQYF. The DNA for the CDR3 is TGTGCCAGTAGGAATTTACTAGCCAAAAACATTCAGTACTTC. The entire variable domain, with the rest obtained from reference TRBV19 and TRBJ2-4, is as follows: DGGITQSPKYLFRKEGQNVTLSCEQNLNHDAMYWYRQDPGQGLRLIYYSQIVNDFQKGDIAEGYSVSREKKESFPLTVTSAQKNPTAFYLCASRNLLAKNIQYFGAGTRLSVL.

Worth noting for this clone: Other DNA sequences in the sample encode the same CDR3. The chain joins TRBV30 to TRBJ1-2; D call uncertain. Germline V lookup: CDR1 GTSNPN, CDR2 SVGIG (reference sequence). The CDR3 length is 12 residues. The V gene lost 0 bases and the J gene lost 2 bases, with 4 bases spanning the gap. The CDR3 sequence: CAWSVQNYGYTF. CDR3 in DNA: TGTGCCTGGAGTGTCCAAAACTATGGCTACACCTTC.

This chain uses TRBV29-1 with TRBJ2-7, with D perhaps matching TRBD1 (7 bases). The CDR3 length is 14 residues. CDR1 is SQVTM, CDR2 ANQGSEA, per germline. Trimming stripped 4 bases from V and 6 bases from J, with 19 bases between. CDR3 coding DNA: TGCAGCGTTGCGACAGGGAAATTGGGAGGCGAGCAGTACTTC. Protein product: CSVATGKLGGEQYF.

The chain joins TRBV5-5 to TRBJ2-3; D not resolved. Germline V gene lookup returns CDR1 SGHKS and CDR2 YYEKEE (reference sequence). Trimming removed 0 bases from V and 0 bases from J, with 8 bases in between. The CDR3 consists of 15 residues. As DNA, the CDR3 is TGTGCCAGCAGCTTGGGGGCCCCTAGCACAGATACGCAGTATTTT. It codes for CASSLGAPSTDTQYF. Together with reference TRBV5-5 and TRBJ2-3, the CDR3 gives the full variable domain: DAGVTQSPTHLIKTRGQQVTLRCSPISGHKSVSWYQQVLGQGPQFIFQYYEKEERGRGNFPDRFSARQFPNYSSELNVNALLLGDSALYLCASSLGAPSTDTQYFGPGTRLTVL.

The sample holds one count of this clone. J is TRBJ1-1 and V is TRBV18; TRBD1 matches 8 bases. In germline, CDR1 is KGHSH, CDR2 LQKENI. V lost 3 bases to trimming and J lost 2 bases; unmatched junction nucleotides: 8. The CDR3 is 16 amino acids. The DNA of the CDR3 is TGTGCCAGCTCACCCCCGACAGGGGTTGGTAACACTGAAGCTTTCTTT. Translation gives CASSPPTGVGNTEAFF.

This clone was picked up a small number of times. The V call is TRBV5-4, the J call TRBJ2-2, with 12 bases aligning to TRBD2. Per the germline V gene, CDR1 is SGHNT and CDR2 is YYREEE (reference sequence). Trimming removed 3 bases from V and 7 bases from J; junction bases left unmatched: 7. The CDR3 is 16 amino acids. The CDR3 loop reads CASSSRLAGEGGELFF. CDR3 bases: TGTGCCAGCAGCTCCCGACTAGCGGGAGAGGGCGGGGAGCTGTTTTTT.